This TCR beta chain was identified in a study of glioma-infiltrating T cells (TCRdb year 2016). General notes on the study: Sequencing of TCR alpha- and beta-chain repertoires was performed on glioma tissue, on non-neoplastic brain tissue, and on matched peripheral blood mononuclear cells. To measure how far tissue and blood T-cell populations diverged, each tissue-infiltrating repertoire was compared against the peripheral blood repertoire of the same patient. The paired cohort comprised three low-grade glioma patients, several primary glioblastoma patients and three non-glioma patients contributing non-neoplastic brain tissue.

The iRepertoire nested amplicon-rescue multiplex PCR (arm-PCR) platform was used to amplify TCR alpha and beta CDR3 regions from RNA. The input for one-step reverse transcription and amplification was about 100-450 ng of either tissue mRNA or PBMC total RNA. After bead purification, a secondary multiplex PCR added Illumina adapters, and libraries were gel-purified between 200 and 400 bp. The libraries contained internal 6-nucleotide barcodes that were used for demultiplexing. Libraries were sequenced on an Illumina MiSeq with 2x220 or 2x250 nucleotide paired-end reads. The study's processing was this. FLASH 1.2.11 was used to merge paired reads, and BWA-MEM then aligned the reads to the GRCh37 human genome before TRA and TRB reads were extracted. An IMGT-derived reference of cassette sequences and CDR3 motifs, with pseudogenes included, was used for V and J assignment. Reads were translated in three frames, and productive CDR3s were defined by a C…FGXG motif without stop codons. Clonotypes were defined as unique combinations of V-J cassette pair and CDR3 amino acid sequence. Hamming distance filtering was applied to reads, with thresholds set by the sequence error rate of each sample in mapped regions. Using fastp trimming at Q25 and MiXCR clonotype assembly, TCRdb reanalyzed the public sequencing data and kept in-frame beta chains. Every entry covers one CDR3 protein and lists the most common genes and DNA from its rows. The V and J calls follow TCRdb's processing rather than the paper's. This sample has fewer than 90,000 distinct CDR3 sequences in its table, and under 30% of those were observed once. Jointly, the top ten make up approximately 7% of the sample.

General conclusions and limits of the study: The group comparisons were based on small numbers of patients: three non-neoplastic, three low-grade glioma and about eight glioblastoma patients. Only a very small number of CDR3 sequences turned up in both tissue and blood, a result put down to high CDR3 diversity combined with limited sampling. VJ-independent divergence between tissue and blood was found to be below expectation in non-neoplastic patients but above expectation in all gliomas, particularly low-grade gliomas.

The sample holds many counts of this clonotype. The target of this receptor is not known. Base qualities are missing; no much larger clone stands one base away. For CDR1 and CDR2, the germline V gene lists SNHLY and FYNNEI. There are 15 amino acids in the CDR3, from cysteine to phenylalanine inclusive. Just CDR3 DNA is preserved here, 45 bases in frame from base 1. Between the V and J ends, shortened by 2 bases and 0 bases respectively, the junction contains 10 bases. The rearrangement joined TRBV2 to TRBJ2-5; the D segment could be TRBD2, given 5 matching bases. The source is a human donor with low-grade glioma or glioblastoma, undergoing nonglioma brain surgery, or in good health (not recorded which). Material: glioma tissue, nonneoplastic brain tissue, or PBMCs (not recorded which). The DNA sequence is TGTGCCAGCAGTGAATTACTAGTCAACCAAGAGACCCAGTACTTC. Its protein product is CASSELLVNQETQYF.